This TCR beta chain was identified in a study of T-cell memory formation after mild COVID-19. Comments on this clonotype: Its specificity is not known.

CDR3 length: 16 residues. CDR1 is LGHNA and CDR2 is YNFKEQ in the germline V gene. V dropped 5 bases and J dropped 4; count of bases not matched to a gene: 7. TCR alpha and TCR beta cDNA libraries carrying sample barcodes and UMIs came from 5'RACE with constant-segment primers. TCRdb reprocessed the 5' RACE reads with MiXCR, giving one entry per CDR3 protein. The table includes around 340,000 distinct CDR3 sequences, under 15% detected once. The study, taken as a whole, reports: The authors did not confirm SARS-CoV-2 specificity of second-wave clones peaking day 37. The finding that pre-infection memory included some responding clones suggested that cross-reactive memory joined.

The chain is built from TRBV4-2 and TRBJ2-2; 10 bases align to TRBD2. The sequenced sample was PBMCs or a T cell subset sorted from them (not recorded which). This clonotype originated in a man younger than 30 who had mild COVID-19 (a few samples of this study predate the infection). Cell type and time point are not known. This chain's CDR3 is CASSERGGAVTGELFF. CDR3 nucleotides: TGTGCCAGCAGCGAGCGGGGGGGGGCTGTCACCGGGGAGCTGTTTTTT.